One sample yielded the 16 T cell receptor beta chains listed below, sequenced in a study of technical replicates of blood from several donors. Method: immunoSEQ multiplex PCR; TCRdb's copy keeps in-frame clones and lacks some. The sample lists some 77,000 clones, 90% to 95% occurring once. The source material was T cells isolated from PBMCs. The receptors stem from a human donor in good health.

The rearrangement uses TRBV5-6 and TRBJ2-7; no firm D call. Germline V gene lookup returns CDR1 SGHDT and CDR2 YYEEEE. The V end lost 0 bases, the J end lost 4 bases, and 11 bases lay between the germline ends. The CDR3 sequence is 14 residues long. Written as DNA, the CDR3 is TGTGCCAGCAGCTTGGGGTTAGAGGTTTACGAGCAGTACTTC. Translation: CASSLGLEVYEQYF. Full variable domain (rest looked up from reference TRBV5-6 and TRBJ2-7): DAGVTQSPTHLIKTRGQQVTLRCSPKSGHDTVSWYQQALGQGPQFIFQYYEEEERQRGNFPDRFSGHQFPNYSSELNVNALLLGDSALYLCASSLGLEVYEQYFGPGTRLTVT.

The CDR3 DNA sequence: TGTGCCAGCTCACCACCCAACACACCCGAGCAGTACTTC. Translation gives CASSPPNTPEQYF. The V and J genes are TRBV18 and TRBJ2-7, with unresolved D. Trimming pared 0 bases from V and 6 bases from J, leaving 9 bases between. Germline CDR1 is KGHSH and CDR2 is LQKENI. This CDR3 comprises 13 residues.

The chain recombines TRBV6-5 with TRBJ2-7, with D unclear. Germline CDR1 reads MNHEY; CDR2 reads SVGAGI. The CDR3 has 15 residues. Deletions cut 0 bases from V and 1 base from J, with 10 bases between. CDR3 bases: TGTGCCAGCAGTTACTCGAGCGCAGTTTCCTACGAGCAGTACTTC. Its protein is CASSYSSAVSYEQYF.

The J gene is TRBJ2-3, the V gene TRBV2; TRBD1 might be the D (5 bases). The length of the CDR3 is 14 residues. Germline values: CDR1 SNHLY, CDR2 FYNNEI. Trimming removed 6 bases at V and 0 bases at J, with 10 bases between. DNA for the CDR3: TGTGCCAGCAGAGGGGAATTTAGCACAGATACGCAGTATTTT. As protein: CASRGEFSTDTQYF.

This chain joins TRBV7-2 and TRBJ1-1; TRBD1 aligns across 7 bases. Germline loops: CDR1 SGHTA, CDR2 FQGNSA. The junction had 6 bases not matched to a gene; V was cut back by 4 bases and J by 4 bases. The CDR3 extends over 14 amino acids. For the CDR3, the DNA is TGTGCCAGCAGCTACGACAGGGAGGTCACTGAAGCTTTCTTT. The encoded protein is CASSYDREVTEAFF.

V and J are TRBV6-5 and TRBJ2-5; D not resolved. Trimming stripped 5 bases from V and 1 base from J, with 11 bases between. The CDR3 totals 14 residues. Germline loops: CDR1 MNHEY, CDR2 SVGAGI. CDR3 region: CASSPPPSQETQYF. DNA for the CDR3: TGTGCCAGCAGTCCCCCCCCGTCCCAAGAGACCCAGTACTTC.

The chain joins TRBV27 to TRBJ1-5, with 8 bases matching TRBD1. The CDR3 spans 16 residues. V shed 5 bases, J shed 2 bases, and the junction held 8 bases outside the gene matches. Germline V gene sequence: CDR1 MNHEY, CDR2 SMNVEV (reference sequence). The CDR3 sequence: CASSPSRGPGNQPQHF. In nucleotides, the CDR3 is TGTGCCAGCAGTCCGAGCAGGGGGCCTGGCAATCAGCCCCAGCATTTT.

The chain employs TRBV6-5 and TRBJ1-3; tentatively, D is TRBD1 (5 bases). Trimming took 6 bases from V and 8 from J, leaving 11 bases between them. This CDR3 is 12 amino acids long. CDR1 MNHEY and CDR2 SVGAGI come from the germline V gene. CDR3 coding DNA: TGTGCCAGCAGGGTGGGACTGGACACCATATATTTT. Encoded protein: CASRVGLDTIYF.

The chain couples TRBV5-1 to TRBJ1-2; D gene ambiguous. Per the germline V gene, CDR1 is SGHRS and CDR2 is YFSETQ. V dropped 0 bases and J dropped 0 bases, with 9 bases sitting between them. The CDR3 has 15 residues. CDR3 loop: CASSLVAGANYGYTF. The DNA for the CDR3 is TGCGCCAGCAGCTTGGTGGCGGGAGCTAACTATGGCTACACCTTC.

V is TRBV2 and J is TRBJ2-3; the match to TRBD2 covers 11 bases. After removal of 6 bases from V and 6 bases from J, the junction contained 5 bases not matched to a gene. The CDR3 sequence is 14 residues long. Germline CDR1 reads SNHLY; CDR2 reads FYNNEI. The CDR3 DNA reads TGTGCCAGCAGAACTAGCGGGAGTCCCGATACGCAGTATTTT. Its translation is CASRTSGSPDTQYF. Using reference TRBV2 and TRBJ2-3 for the parts outside the CDR3, the full variable domain is EPEVTQTPSHQVTQMGQEVILRCVPISNHLYFYWYRQILGQKVEFLVSFYNNEISEKSEIFDDQFSVERPDGSNFTLKIRSTKLEDSAMYFCASRTSGSPDTQYFGPGTRLTVL.

The rearrangement uses TRBV4-1 and TRBJ2-3; 11 bases match TRBD2. The CDR3 is 18 amino acids. Germline loops: CDR1 MGHRA, CDR2 YSYEKL. V lost 2 bases to trimming and J lost 0 bases; unmatched junction nucleotides: 7. The CDR3 DNA sequence: TGCGCCAGCAGCCAACCCACGGGACTAGCGGATAGCACAGATACGCAGTATTTT. It is translated as CASSQPTGLADSTDTQYF.

This rearrangement joins TRBV19 to TRBJ2-7; D is unclear. The CDR3 spans 13 residues. Per germline, CDR1 LNHDA and CDR2 SQIVND (reference sequence). V was pared by 7 bases and J by 0 bases, with 10 bases between. CDR3 sequence: CASMGTSSYEQYF. The DNA for the CDR3 is TGTGCCAGTATGGGCACCAGCTCCTACGAGCAGTACTTC.

The genes are TRBV15 and TRBJ1-3; D unresolved. Between the trimmed V and J ends, which lost 6 bases and 0 bases, there was a span of 15 bases. Germline CDR1 LNHNV, CDR2 YYDKDF (reference sequence). The CDR3 spans 16 residues. The CDR3 nucleotides are TGTGCCACCAGATTTCTAAGAGCAATCTCTGGAAACACCATATATTTT. It specifies CATRFLRAISGNTIYF.

The J gene is TRBJ2-7, the V gene TRBV29-1; possible D gene TRBD2, 5 bases. Deletions cut 5 bases from V and 0 bases from J, with 14 bases between. From germline, CDR1 is SQVTM and CDR2 ANQGSEA. The CDR3 has 14 amino acids. The CDR3, as DNA: TGCAGCGTTTCCGGAGGAGACAACTCCTACGAGCAGTACTTC. It translates to CSVSGGDNSYEQYF.

The chain recombines TRBV6-5 with TRBJ2-7, with 9 bases that match TRBD1. The CDR3 contains 15 residues. CDR1 and CDR2 (germline): MNHEY, SVGAGI. After removal of 4 bases from V and 6 bases from J, the junction contained 10 bases not matched to a gene. CDR3 DNA: TGTGCCAGCAGTTCCCGGGACAGGGTTGTCGCCGAGCAGTACTTC. It encodes CASSSRDRVVAEQYF.

The genes are TRBV11-3 and TRBJ1-1; 11 nucleotides agree with TRBD1. Germline loops: CDR1 SGHNT, CDR2 YENEEA. The CDR3 runs 16 residues. V dropped 5 bases and J dropped 0; count of bases not matched to a gene: 5. CDR3 protein: CASSRGQGALNTEAFF. The CDR3 DNA reads as TGTGCCAGCAGCCGAGGACAGGGGGCTCTGAACACTGAAGCTTTCTTT.